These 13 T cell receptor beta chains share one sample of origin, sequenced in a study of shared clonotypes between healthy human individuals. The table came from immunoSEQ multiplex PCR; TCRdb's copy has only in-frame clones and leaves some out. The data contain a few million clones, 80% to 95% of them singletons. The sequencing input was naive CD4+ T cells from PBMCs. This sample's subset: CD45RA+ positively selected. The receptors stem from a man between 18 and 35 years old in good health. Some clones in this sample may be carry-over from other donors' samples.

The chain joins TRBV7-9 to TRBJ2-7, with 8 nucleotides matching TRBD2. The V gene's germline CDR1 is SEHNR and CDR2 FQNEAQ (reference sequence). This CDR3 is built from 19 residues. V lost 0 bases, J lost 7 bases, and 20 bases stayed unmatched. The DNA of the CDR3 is TGTGCCAGCAGCTTAGCGAGGGGGGTGGTGAGCGGGAGCTTTGGAGAGCAGTACTTC. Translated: CASSLARGVVSGSFGEQYF.

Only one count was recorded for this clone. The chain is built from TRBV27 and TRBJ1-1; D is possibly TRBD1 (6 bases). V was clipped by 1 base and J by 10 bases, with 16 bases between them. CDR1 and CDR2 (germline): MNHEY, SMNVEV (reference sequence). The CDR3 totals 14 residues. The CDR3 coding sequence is TGTGCCAGCAGTTTATTCCCGGGCGGGGGCGGAGCTTTCTTT. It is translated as CASSLFPGGGGAFF.

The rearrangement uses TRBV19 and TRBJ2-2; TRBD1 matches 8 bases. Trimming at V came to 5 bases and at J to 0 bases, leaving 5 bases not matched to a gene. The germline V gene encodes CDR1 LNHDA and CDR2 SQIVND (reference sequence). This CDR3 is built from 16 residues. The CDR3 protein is CASSDRGLANTGELFF. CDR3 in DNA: TGTGCCAGTAGTGACAGGGGTCTGGCGAACACCGGGGAGCTGTTTTTT.

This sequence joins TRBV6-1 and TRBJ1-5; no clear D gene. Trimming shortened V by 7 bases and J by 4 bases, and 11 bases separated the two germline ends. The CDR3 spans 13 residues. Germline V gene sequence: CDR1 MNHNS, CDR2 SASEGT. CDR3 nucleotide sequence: TGTGCCAGCACTAGGACGTTGAATCAGCCCCAGCATTTT. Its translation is CASTRTLNQPQHF.

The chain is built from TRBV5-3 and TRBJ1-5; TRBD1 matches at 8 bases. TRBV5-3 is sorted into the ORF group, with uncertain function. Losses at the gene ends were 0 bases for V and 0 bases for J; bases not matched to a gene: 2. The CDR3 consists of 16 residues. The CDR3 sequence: CARSLGGQGSNQPQHF. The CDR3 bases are TGTGCCAGAAGCTTGGGTGGACAGGGTAGCAATCAGCCCCAGCATTTT.

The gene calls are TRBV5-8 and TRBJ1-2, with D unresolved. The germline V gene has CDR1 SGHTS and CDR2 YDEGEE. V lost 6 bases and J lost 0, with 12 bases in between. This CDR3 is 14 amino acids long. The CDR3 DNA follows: TGTGCCAGCATCCCTTATTCCGCTAACTATGGCTACACCTTC. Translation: CASIPYSANYGYTF.

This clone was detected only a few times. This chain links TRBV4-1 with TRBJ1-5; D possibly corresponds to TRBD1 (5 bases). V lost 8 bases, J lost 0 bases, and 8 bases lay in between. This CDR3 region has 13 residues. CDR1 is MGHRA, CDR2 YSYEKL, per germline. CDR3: CASPGISNQPQHF. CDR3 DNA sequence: TGCGCCAGCCCAGGGATTAGCAATCAGCCCCAGCATTTT.

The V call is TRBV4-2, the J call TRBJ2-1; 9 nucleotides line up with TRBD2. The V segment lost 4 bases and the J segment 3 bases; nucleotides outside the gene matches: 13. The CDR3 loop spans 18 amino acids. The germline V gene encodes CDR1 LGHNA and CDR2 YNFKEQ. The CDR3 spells CASSPTLPGLANYNEQFF. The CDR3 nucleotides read TGTGCCAGCAGCCCGACACTCCCGGGACTAGCTAACTACAATGAGCAGTTCTTC.

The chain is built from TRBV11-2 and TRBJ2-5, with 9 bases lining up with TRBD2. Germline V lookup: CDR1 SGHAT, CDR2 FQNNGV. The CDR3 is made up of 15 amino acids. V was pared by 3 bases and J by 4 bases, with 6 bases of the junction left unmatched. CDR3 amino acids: CASSLYSGSGETQYF. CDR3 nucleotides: TGTGCCAGCAGCTTGTATAGCGGGAGCGGAGAGACCCAGTACTTC.

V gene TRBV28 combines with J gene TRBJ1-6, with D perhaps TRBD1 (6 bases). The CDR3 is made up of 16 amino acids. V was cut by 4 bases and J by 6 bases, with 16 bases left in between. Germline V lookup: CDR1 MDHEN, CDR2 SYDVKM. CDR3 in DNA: TGTGCCAGCAGTTCCCTCCACAGGGTGGGTAATTCACCCCTCCACTTT. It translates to CASSSLHRVGNSPLHF.

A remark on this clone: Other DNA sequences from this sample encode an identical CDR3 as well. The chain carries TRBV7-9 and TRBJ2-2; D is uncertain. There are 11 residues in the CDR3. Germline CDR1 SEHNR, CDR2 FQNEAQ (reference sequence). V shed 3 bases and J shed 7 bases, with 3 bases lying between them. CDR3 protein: CASSFDGELFF. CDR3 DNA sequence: TGTGCCAGCAGCTTCGACGGGGAGCTGTTTTTT.

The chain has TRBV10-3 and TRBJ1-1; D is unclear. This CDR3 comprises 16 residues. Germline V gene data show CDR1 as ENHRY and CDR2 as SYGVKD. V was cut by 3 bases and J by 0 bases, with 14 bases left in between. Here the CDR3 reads CAISESTVIMNTEAFF. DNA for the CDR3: TGTGCCATCAGTGAATCAACAGTCATAATGAACACTGAAGCTTTCTTT.

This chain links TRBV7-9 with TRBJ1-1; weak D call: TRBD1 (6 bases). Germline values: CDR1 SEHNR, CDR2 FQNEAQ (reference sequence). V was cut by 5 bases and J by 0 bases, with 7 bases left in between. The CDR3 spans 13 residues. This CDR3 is CASSRQVNTEAFF. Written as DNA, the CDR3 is TGTGCCAGCAGCCGACAGGTGAACACTGAAGCTTTCTTT.